These T cell receptor beta chains were read from a single sample in a study of CD8 T cells in Susac syndrome. TCRdb called the immunoSEQ multiplex PCR reads again in MiXCR, with one record for every CDR3 protein. Of 150,000 to 200,000 distinct CDR3 sequences listed, just over 90% are singletons. Sequences were obtained from CD4+ T cells from PBMCs. All receptors come from a human donor in good health. Both conserved end residues are part of each CDR3. Each record gives: V gene, J gene, clone size, D gene, CDR3 DNA, CDR3 protein. A D gene is named only where the DNA matches it firmly. Clone size is shown for a subset of rows, as once, few, many or a class of expanded clone.

v_gene: TRBV6-5
j_gene: TRBJ2-2
abundance: -
d_gene: TRBD2
CDR3nt: TGTGCCAGCCAATCGGGGGGAGTGAACACCGGGGAGCTGTTTTTT
CDR3aa: CASQSGGVNTGELFF

v_gene: TRBV7-2
j_gene: TRBJ2-7
abundance: -
d_gene: -
CDR3nt: TGTGCCAGCAGCTTAGTTGTAGGGACCGAGCAGTACTTC
CDR3aa: CASSLVVGTEQYF

v_gene: TRBV2
j_gene: TRBJ2-4
abundance: -
d_gene: -
CDR3nt: TGTGCCAGCAGTGCGTCCCGGACAAACATTCAGTACTTC
CDR3aa: CASSASRTNIQYF

v_gene: TRBV18
j_gene: TRBJ1-1
abundance: few
d_gene: -
CDR3nt: TGTGCCAGCTCACCCCGGAACACTGAAGCTTTCTTT
CDR3aa: CASSPRNTEAFF

v_gene: TRBV20-1
j_gene: TRBJ1-3
abundance: -
d_gene: -
CDR3nt: TGCAGTGCTAGAGATGAGGGAAACACCATATATTTT
CDR3aa: CSARDEGNTIYF

v_gene: TRBV20-1
j_gene: TRBJ2-3
abundance: -
d_gene: -
CDR3nt: TGCAGTGCTAGACCCGTCCAGGCCAGAGGGGCAGATACGCAGTATTTT
CDR3aa: CSARPVQARGADTQYF

v_gene: TRBV14
j_gene: TRBJ2-1
abundance: -
d_gene: TRBD2
CDR3nt: TGTGCCAGCAGCCAACTAGCGGGGCCTTACAATGAGCAGTTCTTC
CDR3aa: CASSQLAGPYNEQFF

v_gene: TRBV30
j_gene: TRBJ1-3
abundance: -
d_gene: TRBD1
CDR3nt: TGTGCCTGGACCATAAGGACAGGGAAGGACACCATATATTTT
CDR3aa: CAWTIRTGKDTIYF

v_gene: TRBV2
j_gene: TRBJ2-7
abundance: once
d_gene: TRBD1
CDR3nt: TGTGCCAGCAGGAAGGACAGGGAGACCTACGAGCAGTACTTC
CDR3aa: CASRKDRETYEQYF

v_gene: TRBV13
j_gene: TRBJ2-5
abundance: -
d_gene: -
CDR3nt: TGTGCCAGCAGCCCTTGGGCCTTCCAAGAGACCCAGTACTTC
CDR3aa: CASSPWAFQETQYF

v_gene: TRBV6-1
j_gene: TRBJ2-6
abundance: -
d_gene: -
CDR3nt: TGTGCCAGCAGGGCGGGACGCCTTTCTGGGGCCAACGTCCTGACTTTC
CDR3aa: CASRAGRLSGANVLTF

v_gene: TRBV11-2
j_gene: TRBJ2-3
abundance: -
d_gene: -
CDR3nt: TGTGCCAGCAGCCCCCTAAGGTTGGCCCCAACGCAGTATTTT
CDR3aa: CASSPLRLAPTQYF

v_gene: TRBV11-2
j_gene: TRBJ2-7
abundance: -
d_gene: -
CDR3nt: TGTGCCAGCAGCTTAGTCTTGGGGGGCGAGCAGTACTTC
CDR3aa: CASSLVLGGEQYF

v_gene: TRBV29-1
j_gene: TRBJ1-1
abundance: -
d_gene: -
CDR3nt: TGCAGCGTTGAGGGGGCGGGGGGAACTGAAGCTTTCTTT
CDR3aa: CSVEGAGGTEAFF

v_gene: TRBV20-1
j_gene: TRBJ1-6
abundance: -
d_gene: TRBD1
CDR3nt: TGCAGTGCTAGAGCTCCGGACAGGGGTTCGAGTTCACCCCTCCACTTT
CDR3aa: CSARAPDRGSSSPLHF

v_gene: TRBV12-3/TRBV12-4
j_gene: TRBJ2-7
abundance: -
d_gene: TRBD1
CDR3nt: TGTGCCAGCAGCCCCACCGGGACAGGGAACGAGCAGTACTTC
CDR3aa: CASSPTGTGNEQYF

v_gene: TRBV29-1
j_gene: TRBJ1-2
abundance: -
d_gene: -
CDR3nt: TGCAGCGTTGAAGATCCGGGGACTCTAGGCTACACCTTC
CDR3aa: CSVEDPGTLGYTF

v_gene: TRBV20-1
j_gene: TRBJ1-6
abundance: -
d_gene: TRBD1
CDR3nt: TGCAGTGCTCGACAGGGGGGGTATAATTCACCCCTCCACTTT
CDR3aa: CSARQGGYNSPLHF

v_gene: TRBV21-1
j_gene: TRBJ2-2
abundance: -
d_gene: -
CDR3nt: TGTGCCAGCAGCGCCGGGACCAAGGGCACCGGGGAGCTGTTTTTT
CDR3aa: CASSAGTKGTGELFF

v_gene: TRBV20-1
j_gene: TRBJ2-2
abundance: -
d_gene: TRBD2
CDR3nt: TGCAGTGCTAGAGATCTTGCTAGCGGGGCGGACACCGGGGAGCTGTTTTTT
CDR3aa: CSARDLASGADTGELFF

v_gene: TRBV6-6
j_gene: TRBJ1-5
abundance: -
d_gene: TRBD1
CDR3nt: TGTGCCAGCAGTTACGACAGGGGTATTAGCAATCAGCCCCAGCATTTT
CDR3aa: CASSYDRGISNQPQHF

v_gene: TRBV9
j_gene: TRBJ2-1
abundance: -
d_gene: -
CDR3nt: TGTGCCAGCAGCGCCGGGACAATCTCCTACAATGAGCAGTTCTTC
CDR3aa: CASSAGTISYNEQFF

v_gene: TRBV10-3
j_gene: TRBJ1-5
abundance: -
d_gene: -
CDR3nt: TGTGCCATCAGTGAGGGCCAGGGAGGCAATCAGCCCCAGCATTTT
CDR3aa: CAISEGQGGNQPQHF

v_gene: TRBV20-1
j_gene: TRBJ2-3
abundance: -
d_gene: -
CDR3nt: TGCAGTGCTCCCGGACGGTCTCCAGATACGCAGTATTTT
CDR3aa: CSAPGRSPDTQYF

v_gene: TRBV18
j_gene: TRBJ1-5
abundance: -
d_gene: TRBD1
CDR3nt: TGTGCCAGCTCACCTGACAGGGGGAGTCAGCCCCAGCATTTT
CDR3aa: CASSPDRGSQPQHF

v_gene: TRBV2
j_gene: TRBJ2-5
abundance: -
d_gene: -
CDR3nt: TGTGCCAGCAGCCTCGTGACCCAGTACTTC
CDR3aa: CASSLVTQYF

v_gene: TRBV29-1
j_gene: TRBJ2-1
abundance: -
d_gene: TRBD2
CDR3nt: TGCAGCGTTGGGCCGGCTAGCGGGGGGCAATACAATGAGCAGTTCTTC
CDR3aa: CSVGPASGGQYNEQFF

v_gene: TRBV18
j_gene: TRBJ2-2
abundance: -
d_gene: -
CDR3nt: TGTGCCAGCTCACTCGGACAGCTGAACACCGGGGAGCTGTTTTTT
CDR3aa: CASSLGQLNTGELFF

v_gene: TRBV12-3/TRBV12-4
j_gene: TRBJ2-5
abundance: -
d_gene: TRBD2
CDR3nt: TGTGCCAGCAGTTTAGATCCGTTGAGCGGGGGAGCGCAAGAGACCCAGTACTTC
CDR3aa: CASSLDPLSGGAQETQYF

v_gene: TRBV30
j_gene: TRBJ2-5
abundance: -
d_gene: TRBD1
CDR3nt: TGTGCCTGGTCCCGGGACAGGGGGGAGACCCAGTACTTC
CDR3aa: CAWSRDRGETQYF

v_gene: TRBV9
j_gene: TRBJ1-6
abundance: -
d_gene: -
CDR3nt: TGTGCCAGCAGCGTGAGGATCAATTCACCCCTCCACTTT
CDR3aa: CASSVRINSPLHF

v_gene: TRBV6-6
j_gene: TRBJ2-2
abundance: -
d_gene: -
CDR3nt: TGTGCCAGCAGGGAAGGGAACACCGGGGAGCTGTTTTTT
CDR3aa: CASREGNTGELFF

v_gene: TRBV29-1
j_gene: TRBJ2-7
abundance: -
d_gene: -
CDR3nt: TGCAGCGCCGCCCTGGGTGTCCCCTACGAGCAGTACTTC
CDR3aa: CSAALGVPYEQYF

v_gene: TRBV6-4
j_gene: TRBJ1-1
abundance: -
d_gene: TRBD1
CDR3nt: TGTGCCAGCGGAAGACAGGGGGCGCACAGCACTGAAGCTTTCTTT
CDR3aa: CASGRQGAHSTEAFF

v_gene: TRBV5-1
j_gene: TRBJ1-4
abundance: -
d_gene: -
CDR3nt: TGCGCCAGCAGCTTGCGAGGGGATAATGAAAAACTGTTTTTT
CDR3aa: CASSLRGDNEKLFF

v_gene: TRBV9
j_gene: TRBJ1-2
abundance: -
d_gene: -
CDR3nt: TGTGCCAGCAGCGTATGGTCAGGGGAGGGCGGCTACACCTTC
CDR3aa: CASSVWSGEGGYTF

v_gene: TRBV2
j_gene: TRBJ1-2
abundance: once
d_gene: -
CDR3nt: TGTGCCAGCAAAGGGGAAACAGCAGGCTATGGCTACACCTTC
CDR3aa: CASKGETAGYGYTF

v_gene: TRBV7-2
j_gene: TRBJ1-2
abundance: -
d_gene: -
CDR3nt: TGTGCCAGCAGCTTCGGACACCTTAACTATGGCTACACCTTC
CDR3aa: CASSFGHLNYGYTF

v_gene: TRBV5-1
j_gene: TRBJ1-1
abundance: -
d_gene: -
CDR3nt: TGCGCCAGCAGCTTGAACGGTAAGGGGACTGAAGCTTTCTTT
CDR3aa: CASSLNGKGTEAFF

v_gene: TRBV7-6
j_gene: TRBJ2-7
abundance: -
d_gene: TRBD1
CDR3nt: TGTGCCAGCAGCTTATCGACAGGGGGCTTGGGCGAGCAGTACTTC
CDR3aa: CASSLSTGGLGEQYF

v_gene: TRBV7-6
j_gene: TRBJ2-3
abundance: once
d_gene: TRBD2
CDR3nt: TGTGCCAGCAGCATACCTCTAGCGGGGACGGGAGGAACGCAGTATTTT
CDR3aa: CASSIPLAGTGGTQYF

v_gene: TRBV30
j_gene: TRBJ1-3
abundance: -
d_gene: -
CDR3nt: TGTGCCTGGAGTGCCTCGGCACCTATCTCTGGAAACACCATATATTTT
CDR3aa: CAWSASAPISGNTIYF